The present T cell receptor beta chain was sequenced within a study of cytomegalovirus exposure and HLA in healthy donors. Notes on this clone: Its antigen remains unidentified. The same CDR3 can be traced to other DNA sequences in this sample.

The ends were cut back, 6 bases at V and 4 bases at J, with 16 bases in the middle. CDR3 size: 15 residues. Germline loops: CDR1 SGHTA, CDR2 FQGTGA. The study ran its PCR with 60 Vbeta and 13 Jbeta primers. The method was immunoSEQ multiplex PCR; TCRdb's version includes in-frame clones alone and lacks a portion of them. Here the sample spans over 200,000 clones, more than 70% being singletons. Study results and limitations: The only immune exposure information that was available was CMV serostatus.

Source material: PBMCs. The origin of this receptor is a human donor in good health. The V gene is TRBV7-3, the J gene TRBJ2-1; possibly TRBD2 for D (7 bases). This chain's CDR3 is CASSSGGGGYNEQFF. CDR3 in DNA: TGTGCCAGCAGTTCCGGAGGGGGAGGGTACAATGAGCAGTTCTTC.